The 10 T cell receptor beta chains given below trace back to one sample, sequenced in a study of patients and donors after allogeneic stem cell transplantation. TCRdb redid the calling of the RT-PCR reads with MiXCR, one entry per CDR3 protein. There are roughly 940,000 distinct CDR3 sequences in the sample; more than 15% occur only once, and around 5.5% lies in the top ten. The sequencing input was blood, either unsorted or a sorted T cell fraction (not recorded which). The receptors come from a human donor who was either an allogeneic HSCT recipient or a stem cell or donor lymphocyte infusion donor (not recorded which). It is not recorded whose cells these are; they may come from a transplant donor.

This chain connects TRBV15 to TRBJ1-1, with unresolved D. The CDR3 is made up of 13 amino acids. Germline CDR1 and CDR2: LNHNV and YYDKDF (reference sequence). Trimming left V 5 bases short and J 4 bases short, with 11 bases between. The CDR3 coding sequence is TGTGCCACCAGCCGCAAACCGGCCACTGAAGCTTTCTTT. Amino acid sequence: CATSRKPATEAFF. The variable domain in full, with the rest retrieved from reference TRBV15 and TRBJ1-1, is DAMVIQNPRYQVTQFGKPVTLSCSQTLNHNVMYWYQQKSSQAPKLLFHYYDKDFNNEADTPDNFQSRRPNTSFCFLDIRSPGLGDTAMYLCATSRKPATEAFFGQGTRLTVV.

The chain combines TRBV27 with TRBJ1-1; 9 nucleotides agree with TRBD1. After removal of 6 bases from V and 4 bases from J, the junction contained 3 bases not matched to a gene. CDR3 length equals 13 residues. Germline V lookup: CDR1 MNHEY, CDR2 SMNVEV (reference sequence). The CDR3 nucleotides are TGTGCCAGCAGGGTGACAGGGGGCACTGAAGCTTTCTTT. Amino acid sequence: CASRVTGGTEAFF.

A few counts support this clonotype. This rearrangement joins TRBV20-1 to TRBJ1-1; D uncertain. Germline CDR1 is DFQATT and CDR2 is SNEGSKA (reference sequence). The CDR3 runs 14 residues. Trimming took 0 bases from V and 5 from J, leaving 13 bases between them. As DNA, the CDR3 is TGCAGTGCTAGAGAAGTCAGTGGACGTACTGAAGCTTTCTTT. Protein sequence: CSAREVSGRTEAFF.

The chain joins TRBV20-1 to TRBJ1-2; 7 bases fit TRBD1. The length of the CDR3 is 13 residues. J was trimmed by 5 bases and V by 6 bases; bases with no gene match: 9. CDR1 DFQATT and CDR2 SNEGSKA come from the germline V gene (reference sequence). The CDR3 DNA reads as TGCAGTGCGGAGGGGGCCAGGGGGTATGGCTACACCTTC. Protein sequence: CSAEGARGYGYTF.

The chain recombines TRBV12-3 or TRBV12-4 with TRBJ1-1; D not resolved. The V gene lost 3 bases and the J gene lost 3 bases, with 11 bases spanning the gap. The CDR3 consists of 14 residues. The CDR3 region has the DNA TGTGCCAGCAGTTTCTGGACTCTTGACACTGAAGCTTTCTTT. The encoded protein is CASSFWTLDTEAFF.

The J gene is TRBJ1-2, the V gene TRBV20-1, with D possibly being TRBD1 (6 bases). The germline V gene has CDR1 DFQATT and CDR2 SNEGSKA (reference sequence). This CDR3 has 14 residues. The DNA for the CDR3 is TGCAGAGCCCTAAAACAGGGTATTGGCTATGGCTACACCTTC. Protein product: CRALKQGIGYGYTF.

This chain connects TRBV19 to TRBJ2-1; D uncertain. The V and J ends lost 3 bases and 5 bases respectively, with 11 bases between them. CDR3 length: 14 amino acids. Germline V CDR1 and CDR2: LNHDA, SQIVND (reference sequence). For the CDR3, the DNA is TGTGCCAGTAGTATGTCGTCGGCTAACAATGAGCAGTTCTTC. This encodes CASSMSSANNEQFF. Drawing the rest from reference TRBV19 and TRBJ2-1, the complete variable domain is DGGITQSPKYLFRKEGQNVTLSCEQNLNHDAMYWYRQDPGQGLRLIYYSQIVNDFQKGDIAEGYSVSREKKESFPLTVTSAQKNPTAFYLCASSMSSANNEQFFGPGTRLTVL.

This chain uses TRBV24-1 with TRBJ2-2; a possible D gene is TRBD1 (6 bases). Germline CDR1 and CDR2: KGHDR and SFDVKD. The CDR3 consists of 13 residues. V was trimmed by 9 bases and J by 7 bases, leaving 14 bases between them. CDR3 DNA sequence: TGTGCCACCTCCTCGGCAGGGGTCGGGGAGCTGTTTTTT. Protein product: CATSSAGVGELFF.

This clonotype occurred many times. This chain uses TRBV12-3 or TRBV12-4 with TRBJ1-1, with a weak D call TRBD1 (5 bases). Trimming cost V 6 bases and J 2 bases, with 13 bases left between them. The CDR3 covers 14 residues. CDR3 nucleotide sequence: TGTGCCAGCAGGACCTCAGGGTCAAACACTGAAGCTTTCTTT. It codes for CASRTSGSNTEAFF.

This clonotype has more than one count but fewer than ten. The chain couples TRBV6-2 or TRBV6-3 to TRBJ2-1, with 9 positions matching TRBD2. The CDR3 spans 16 residues. CDR1 is MNHEY, CDR2 SVGEGT, per germline. Trimming removed 5 bases from V and 2 bases from J; junction bases left unmatched: 7. The CDR3 region has the DNA TGTGCCAGCAGTGCCCTGACTAGCGGAACCTACAATGAGCAGTTCTTC. Residues: CASSALTSGTYNEQFF.